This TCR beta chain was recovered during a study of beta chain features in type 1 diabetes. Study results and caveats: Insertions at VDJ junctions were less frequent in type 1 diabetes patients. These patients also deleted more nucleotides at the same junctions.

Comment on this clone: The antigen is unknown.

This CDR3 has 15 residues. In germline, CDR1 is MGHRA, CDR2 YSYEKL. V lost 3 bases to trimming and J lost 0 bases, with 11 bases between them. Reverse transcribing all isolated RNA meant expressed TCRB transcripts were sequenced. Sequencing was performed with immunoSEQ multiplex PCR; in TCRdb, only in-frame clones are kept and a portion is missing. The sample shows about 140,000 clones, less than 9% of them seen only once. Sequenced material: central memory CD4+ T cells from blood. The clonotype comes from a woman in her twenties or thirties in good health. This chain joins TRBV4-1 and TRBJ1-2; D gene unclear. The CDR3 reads CASSQQAPPNYGYTF. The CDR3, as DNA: TGCGCCAGCAGCCAGCAGGCTCCACCTAACTATGGCTACACCTTC.